The 14 T cell receptor beta chains below were found in one sample sequenced in a study of blood T cell repertoires in COVID-19. Libraries were prepared by immunoSEQ multiplex PCR; TCRdb keeps only in-frame clonotypes and omits some of them. This table has under 250,000 clones, around 80% appearing once. Sequencing input: peripheral blood. All receptors come from a man in his forties with active or convalescent COVID-19.

This clone showed up just a few times. The chain is built from TRBV11-3 and TRBJ1-4, with D possibly matching TRBD1 (6 bases). The V and J ends lost 4 bases and 6 bases respectively, with 12 bases between them. The length of the CDR3 is 14 residues. Germline CDR1 reads SGHNT; CDR2 reads YENEEA. The CDR3 sequence is CASSYRAGDEKLFF. DNA of the CDR3: TGTGCCAGCAGCTACAGGGCCGGTGATGAAAAACTGTTTTTT.

The rearrangement links TRBV2 to TRBJ1-3; 9 nucleotides agree with TRBD1. CDR1 is SNHLY, CDR2 FYNNEI, per germline. The ends lost 6 bases at V and 3 bases at J; junction bases unmatched: 6. This CDR3 has 15 residues. The CDR3 nucleotides are TGTGCCAGCAGGCCCGGGACAGGGCTTGGAAACACCATATATTTT. Amino acid sequence: CASRPGTGLGNTIYF.

The chain carries TRBV5-6 and TRBJ2-1, with D possibly matching TRBD2 (5 bases). Trimming took 4 bases from V and 4 from J, leaving 15 bases between them. Germline assignment: CDR1 SGHDT and CDR2 YYEEEE. This CDR3 contains 15 residues. The CDR3 here is CASSRLASGYNEQFF. The CDR3 coding sequence is TGTGCCAGCAGCCGGCTCGCCTCGGGGTACAATGAGCAGTTCTTC.

V gene TRBV10-3 combines with J gene TRBJ1-1, with 9 positions matching TRBD1. CDR3 length: 13 residues. CDR1 and CDR2 from the germline V gene are ENHRY and SYGVKD. Trimming at V came to 0 bases and at J to 11 bases, leaving 4 bases not matched to a gene. CDR3 sequence: CAISESDRGWAFF. Here the CDR3 DNA reads TGTGCCATCAGTGAGTCGGACAGGGGATGGGCTTTCTTT.

V gene TRBV6-5 combines with J gene TRBJ1-1; 8 nucleotides agree with TRBD1. Germline V gene lookup returns CDR1 MNHEY and CDR2 SVGAGI. The CDR3 extends over 12 amino acids. J was trimmed by 8 bases and V by 1 base; bases with no gene match: 0. CDR3 DNA sequence: TGTGCCAGCAGTTACTGGACAGGGGAAGCTTTCTTT. This encodes CASSYWTGEAFF.

This clone occurred once. V usage is TRBV9 and J usage is TRBJ2-1; TRBD1 matches 12 bases. The CDR3 covers 16 residues. Germline V gene data show CDR1 as SGDLS and CDR2 as YYNGEE. V lost 4 bases, J lost 3 bases, and 5 bases stayed unmatched. The CDR3 spells CASSTGQGASYNEQFF. As DNA, the CDR3 is TGTGCCAGCAGCACGGGACAGGGGGCAAGCTACAATGAGCAGTTCTTC.

The J gene is TRBJ1-1, the V gene TRBV11-3; D not certain. CDR1 is SGHNT, CDR2 YENEEA, per germline. The CDR3 is 16 residues long. With 6 bases removed from V and 0 bases from J, the gap between germline ends came to 17 bases. The CDR3 nucleotides read TGTGCCAGCAGTCCCGGGATAGCCCTTTTGAACACTGAAGCTTTCTTT. Encoded protein: CASSPGIALLNTEAFF.

This clone has only one observation. V gene TRBV4-1 combines with J gene TRBJ1-3, with D tentatively TRBD1 (6 bases). This CDR3 comprises 14 residues. Germline CDR1 reads MGHRA; CDR2 reads YSYEKL. The V gene lost 1 base and the J gene lost 5 bases, with 9 bases spanning the gap. For the CDR3, the DNA is TGCGCCAGCAGCCAAGGGACAGAGAGAAACACCATATATTTT. It encodes CASSQGTERNTIYF.

The gene calls are TRBV25-1 and TRBJ2-3; D ambiguous. The germline V and J ends were trimmed by 1 base and 3 bases, with 5 bases remaining between them. The germline CDR1 and CDR2 sequences are MGHDK and SYGVNS. This CDR3 comprises 13 residues. CDR3 sequence (DNA): TGTGCCAGCAGTGAATCCCCTACAGATACGCAGTATTTT. Translated: CASSESPTDTQYF.

Remarks on this clone: No DNA is shown, since the ends of the CDR3 on it are uncertain; the CDR3 is the one TCRdb lists. This chain connects TRBV11-2 to TRBJ2-7; TRBD1, as called in the table, went unchecked against the DNA. The CDR3 adds up to 15 amino acids, both ends counted. Germline CDR1 SGHAT, CDR2 FQNNGV. The CDR3 reads CASSTSPGHLYEQYF.

The chain has TRBV11-2 and TRBJ2-7; weak D call: TRBD1 (5 bases). The CDR3 has 12 residues. V lost 4 bases and J 5 bases, leaving 9 bases between the germline ends. CDR1 is SGHAT and CDR2 is FQNNGV in the germline V gene. The DNA for the CDR3 is TGTGCCAGCAGCTGGGTCAGGGACGAGCAGTACTTC. Residues: CASSWVRDEQYF. The variable domain in full, completed from reference TRBV11-2 and TRBJ2-7, reads EAGVAQSPRYKIIEKRQSVAFWCNPISGHATLYWYQQILGQGPKLLIQFQNNGVVDDSQLPKDRFSAERLKGVDSTLKIQPAKLEDSAVYLCASSWVRDEQYFGPGTRLTVT.

V and J are TRBV18 and TRBJ2-5, with D perhaps matching TRBD1 (7 bases). V was pared by 6 bases and J by 3 bases, with 11 bases between. The CDR3 extends over 13 amino acids. Looked up from germline, CDR1 is KGHSH and CDR2 is LQKENI. The CDR3 reads CASSSGGKETQYF. CDR3 sequence (DNA): TGTGCCAGCTCGTCAGGGGGGAAAGAGACCCAGTACTTC.

The chain links TRBV19 to TRBJ1-1; no clear D gene. Germline loops: CDR1 LNHDA, CDR2 SQIVND (reference sequence). This CDR3 has 15 amino acids. V was trimmed by 5 bases and J by 1 base, leaving 14 bases between them. The CDR3 DNA is TGTGCCAGTAGTCTCACCCTATCAGGGAACACTGAAGCTTTCTTT. Translation: CASSLTLSGNTEAFF.

This sequence joins TRBV5-8 and TRBJ2-1, with D tentatively TRBD2 (5 bases). Germline assignment: CDR1 SGHTS and CDR2 YDEGEE. The CDR3 extends over 16 amino acids. The V end lost 4 bases, the J end lost 2 bases, and 16 bases lay between the germline ends. In DNA form, the CDR3 reads TGTGCCAGCAGCCCAACCCCCAGCGGCGCCTACAATGAGCAGTTCTTC. Translation gives CASSPTPSGAYNEQFF. The entire variable domain, with the rest obtained from reference TRBV5-8 and TRBJ2-1, is as follows: EAGVTQSPTHLIKTRGQQATLRCSPISGHTSVYWYQQALGLGLQFLLWYDEGEERNRGNFPPRFSGRQFPNYSSELNVNALELEDSALYLCASSPTPSGAYNEQFFGPGTRLTVL.